The 31 T cell receptor beta chains presented below share a single source sample, sequenced in a study of low-dose radiotherapy and immunotherapy resistance in tumors. TRAV and TRBV primers primed cDNA for both TCRalpha and TCRbeta. TCRs were amplified for roughly 20 PCR cycles with a constant-region primer and V-primer adapter. One entry per CDR3 protein, called by TCRdb with MiXCR from the reads. The sample contains more than 70,000 distinct CDR3 sequences, 30% to 40% of which appear only once. The time point was: before trial treatment. The input for sequencing was PBMCs, taken before treatment. All receptors derive from a female donor with ovarian cancer.

This clonotype was counted once. V and J are TRBV20-1 and TRBJ2-2, with 13 bases matching TRBD2. The CDR3 runs to 13 residues. V trimming: 6 bases; J trimming: 8 bases; junction bases outside the gene matches: 3. Germline values: CDR1 DFQATT, CDR2 SNEGSKA (reference sequence). The DNA for the CDR3 is TGCAGTGCCAGGACTAGCGGGAGTGGGGAGCTGTTTTTT. Encoded protein: CSARTSGSGELFF.

This chain joins TRBV30 and TRBJ1-2; a possible D gene is TRBD1 (6 bases). The V end lost 0 bases, the J end lost 7 bases, and 21 bases lay between the germline ends. This CDR3 has 16 amino acids. CDR1 and CDR2 from the germline V gene are GTSNPN and SVGIG (reference sequence). The CDR3 DNA reads as TGTGCCTGGAGTGTACCCCTCCCTACAGGGCTTCGTGGCTACACCTTC. This gives the protein CAWSVPLPTGLRGYTF.

This rearrangement joins TRBV6-2 or TRBV6-3 to TRBJ2-1; the match to TRBD2 covers 12 bases. The CDR3 totals 17 residues. V lost 6 bases, J lost 1 base, and 7 bases stayed unmatched. Per germline, CDR1 MNHEY and CDR2 SVGEGT. The CDR3 sequence: CASSPGLAGPSYNEQFF. The CDR3 bases are TGTGCCAGCAGCCCGGGACTAGCGGGTCCTTCCTACAATGAGCAGTTCTTC.

This clonotype has ten or more counts. V gene TRBV5-1 combines with J gene TRBJ2-3, with 15 nucleotides matching TRBD2. This CDR3 comprises 18 residues. The junction had 6 bases not matched to a gene; V was cut back by 4 bases and J by 0 bases. Germline V gene lookup returns CDR1 SGHRS and CDR2 YFSETQ. CDR3 bases: TGCGCCAGCAGCAACGGACTAGCGGGGGGGCTTAGCACAGATACGCAGTATTTT. It translates to CASSNGLAGGLSTDTQYF.

This clonotype was seen at least ten times. CDR3 residues: CASSLDSQPQHF. Written as DNA, the CDR3 is TGTGCCAGCAGCCTAGACAGTCAGCCCCAGCATTTT. V gene TRBV7-9 combines with J gene TRBJ1-5, with D maybe TRBD1 (5 bases). Germline CDR1 and CDR2: SEHNR and FQNEAQ (reference sequence). V dropped 5 bases and J dropped 6 bases, with 8 bases sitting between them. The CDR3 loop spans 12 amino acids. Variable domain in full (rest from reference TRBV7-9 and TRBJ1-5): DTGVSQNPRHKITKRGQNVTFRCDPISEHNRLYWYRQTLGQGPEFLTYFQNEAQLEKSRLLSDRFSAERPKGSFSTLEIQRTEQGDSAMYLCASSLDSQPQHFGDGTRLSIL.

J is TRBJ1-4 and V is TRBV3-1; D gene uncertain. CDR1 and CDR2 (germline): LGHDT, YNNKEL (reference sequence). The germline V and J ends were trimmed by 1 base and 3 bases, with 9 bases remaining between them. This CDR3 is built from 15 residues. DNA of the CDR3: TGTGCCAGCAGCCAAGGACTCCTTTCTAATGAAAAACTGTTTTTT. Protein sequence: CASSQGLLSNEKLFF.

In this sample, this clonotype turned up many times. The V and J genes are TRBV14 and TRBJ2-2; D gene ambiguous. Germline CDR1 reads SGHDN; CDR2 reads FVKESK. The CDR3 runs 13 residues. The V gene lost 5 bases and the J gene lost 5 bases, with 9 bases spanning the gap. The CDR3 loop is CASSSMGTGELFF. The CDR3 nucleotides are TGTGCCAGCAGCTCTATGGGGACCGGGGAGCTGTTTTTT.

This clonotype occurred a few times. The chain carries TRBV5-6 and TRBJ2-7, with 7 bases lining up with TRBD2. There are 15 residues in the CDR3. CDR1 SGHDT and CDR2 YYEEEE come from the germline V gene. The ends lost 4 bases at V and 3 bases at J; junction bases unmatched: 10. As DNA, the CDR3 is TGTGCCAGCAGCGTCGGATTAGCGGGCCTCTACGAGCAGTACTTC. Its translation: CASSVGLAGLYEQYF.

The genes are TRBV5-1 and TRBJ2-1; tentatively, D is TRBD2 (5 bases). Germline assignment: CDR1 SGHRS and CDR2 YFSETQ. The CDR3 runs 17 residues. Trimming cost V 5 bases and J 0 bases, with 18 bases left between them. The CDR3 loop reads CASRLAPTGSSYNEQFF. DNA for the CDR3: TGCGCCAGCAGGCTGGCCCCAACTGGGAGCTCCTACAATGAGCAGTTCTTC.

The rearrangement joins TRBV6-6 to TRBJ1-1; weak D call: TRBD1 (6 bases). CDR3 size: 17 residues. CDR1 and CDR2 (germline): MNHNY, SVGAGI (reference sequence). The germline V and J ends were trimmed by 2 bases and 0 bases, with 16 bases remaining between them. This CDR3 reads CASSYPQGRGVNTEAFF. CDR3 in DNA: TGTGCCAGCAGTTACCCTCAGGGGAGGGGGGTGAACACTGAAGCTTTCTTT.

The V and J genes are TRBV4-1 and TRBJ2-7, with D tentatively TRBD2 (6 bases). Germline CDR1 MGHRA, CDR2 YSYEKL. This CDR3 comprises 15 residues. Trimming pared 1 base from V and 9 bases from J, leaving 19 bases between. The CDR3 sequence is CASSQVLGGPLGQYF. As DNA, the CDR3 is TGCGCCAGCAGCCAAGTATTGGGGGGTCCTTTGGGGCAGTACTTC.

Worth noting for this clonotype: A read error may be the cause here, since a much bigger clone is one base away. V and J are TRBV6-2 or TRBV6-3 and TRBJ2-1; weak D call: TRBD1 (6 bases). CDR1 is MNHEY, CDR2 SVGEGT, per germline. The germline V and J ends were trimmed by 6 bases and 5 bases, with 17 bases remaining between them. The CDR3 runs 15 residues. CDR3 residues: CASREGPTGNNEQFF. The CDR3 DNA reads TGTGCCAGCAGAGAAGGCCCAACAGGGAACAATGAGCAGTTCTTC.

This chain uses TRBV6-8 with TRBJ2-1; D gene ambiguous. Trimming pared 3 bases from V and 0 bases from J, leaving 12 bases between. Per the germline V gene, CDR1 is MNHGY and CDR2 is SAAAGT. The CDR3 consists of 16 residues. The CDR3 bases are TGTGCCAGCAGTTATATCTTTGGTAGCTCCTACAATGAGCAGTTCTTC. Translating it yields CASSYIFGSSYNEQFF.

As for this clonotype: This likely came from a read error, as a far larger clone is one base away. This rearrangement joins TRBV6-6 to TRBJ1-2; 8 nucleotides align to TRBD1. The CDR3 totals 13 residues. Germline loops: CDR1 MNHNY, CDR2 SVGAGI (reference sequence). Trimming removed 4 bases from V and 3 bases from J; junction bases left unmatched: 1. The chain's CDR3 is CASSSTGDYGYTF. The CDR3 DNA reads TGTGCCAGCAGTTCGACAGGGGACTATGGCTACACCTTC.

This chain uses TRBV6-1 with TRBJ1-2; D is possibly TRBD1 (6 bases). This CDR3 comprises 15 residues. Trimming took 2 bases from V and 8 from J, leaving 18 bases between them. Germline CDR1 MNHNS, CDR2 SASEGT. CDR3 sequence: CASSERGDKSWGYTF. Written as DNA, the CDR3 is TGTGCCAGCAGTGAAAGGGGGGACAAATCTTGGGGCTACACCTTC.

A remark on this clonotype: A read error is likely here: a far larger clone is one base away. The chain links TRBV6-1 to TRBJ2-1, with D possibly TRBD2 on 5 matching bases. The CDR3 spans 13 residues. With 6 bases removed from V and 6 bases from J, the gap between germline ends came to 12 bases. Germline CDR1 MNHNS, CDR2 SASEGT. The CDR3 nucleotides read TGTGCCAGCAGCGGGAATTTTGGCAATGAGCAGTTCTTC. This translates into CASSGNFGNEQFF.

This clonotype was counted ten times or more. The gene calls are TRBV3-1 and TRBJ2-7; D is uncertain. Germline V gene lookup returns CDR1 LGHDT and CDR2 YNNKEL (reference sequence). V lost 6 bases, J lost 3 bases, and 6 bases lay in between. There are 11 residues in the CDR3. The chain's CDR3 is CASRQNYEQYF. For the CDR3, the DNA is TGTGCCAGCAGACAAAACTACGAGCAGTACTTC.

The gene calls are TRBV7-9 and TRBJ2-7; 9 nucleotides line up with TRBD1. V gave up 5 bases and J gave up 0 bases; unmatched junction bases: 8. The CDR3 is 16 residues long. Germline V gene sequence: CDR1 SEHNR, CDR2 FQNEAQ (reference sequence). The CDR3: CASSTQDRGLSYEQYF. In DNA, the CDR3 is TGTGCCAGCAGCACCCAGGACAGGGGACTCTCCTACGAGCAGTACTTC.

This clonotype was observed many times. The gene calls are TRBV19 and TRBJ2-5; 10 nucleotides agree with TRBD1. J gave up 3 bases and V 6 bases, and 4 bases lay outside the gene matches. The CDR3 length is 14 residues. Germline V gives CDR1 LNHDA, CDR2 SQIVND (reference sequence). CDR3 amino acids: CASRDRGLEETQYF. As DNA, the CDR3 is TGTGCCAGTAGAGACAGGGGGCTGGAAGAGACCCAGTACTTC.

At least ten counts were recorded for this clonotype. J is TRBJ1-6 and V is TRBV9, with D tentatively TRBD1 (5 bases). Germline CDR1 is SGDLS and CDR2 is YYNGEE. V was cut by 0 bases and J by 7 bases, with 8 bases left in between. CDR3 length equals 14 residues. DNA for the CDR3: TGTGCCAGCAGCGTAGGGGGGAGCAATTCACCCCTCCACTTT. Amino acids: CASSVGGSNSPLHF.

In this sample, this clonotype turned up many times. The chain carries TRBV3-1 and TRBJ2-1, with 13 bases lining up with TRBD2. CDR3 length: 15 residues. The junction had 4 bases not matched to a gene; V was cut back by 3 bases and J by 8 bases. Germline CDR1 LGHDT, CDR2 YNNKEL (reference sequence). The CDR3 DNA is TGTGCCAGCAGCCAGACTAGCGGGGGGTGGGATGAGCAGTTCTTC. Protein product: CASSQTSGGWDEQFF.

Ten or more counts support this clonotype. V gene TRBV30 combines with J gene TRBJ2-2; D is possibly TRBD1 or TRBD2 (6 bases each). This CDR3 is 14 amino acids long. V shed 0 bases and J shed 5 bases, with 10 bases lying between them. CDR1 is GTSNPN, CDR2 SVGIG, per germline (reference sequence). The DNA of the CDR3 is TGTGCCTGGAGTGTTCCGGGGGCGACCGGGGAGCTGTTTTTT. Translating it yields CAWSVPGATGELFF.

V gene TRBV12-3 or TRBV12-4 combines with J gene TRBJ2-3; 13 bases are shared with TRBD2. This CDR3 has 17 amino acids. J lost 4 bases, V lost 5 bases, and 9 bases had no gene match. CDR3 amino acids: CASSPGTSGARADTQYF. CDR3 DNA sequence: TGTGCCAGCAGTCCGGGGACTAGCGGGGCCAGGGCAGATACGCAGTATTTT.

This clonotype was seen repeatedly, ten times or more. One end of the junction does not line up with germline, which may come from a read error. The V gene is TRBV5-3, the J gene TRBJ2-3, with D uncertain. Being an ORF, TRBV5-3 has a function that is uncertain. CDR3 length equals 11 residues. The CDR3 region is CASSRSDTQYF. The CDR3 nucleotides read TGCGCCAGCAGCCGGTCAGATACGCAGTATTTT.

This clonotype came up a few times. The chain uses TRBV18 and TRBJ2-3, with TRBD2 matching over 11 bases. Trimming removed 11 bases from V and 1 base from J; junction bases left unmatched: 2. CDR1 is KGHSH, CDR2 LQKENI, per germline. The CDR3 contains 13 residues. The CDR3: CASLAGGTDTQYF. CDR3 sequence (DNA): TGTGCCTCACTAGCGGGGGGCACAGATACGCAGTATTTT.

The table lists this clonotype with many counts. The genes are TRBV11-2 and TRBJ2-1; the match to TRBD2 covers 10 bases. This CDR3 contains 14 residues. The V gene end was trimmed by 5 bases and the J gene end by 5 bases; junction bases not matched to a gene: 3. Germline loops: CDR1 SGHAT, CDR2 FQNNGV. The DNA for the CDR3 is TGTGCCAGCAGCCCCGGGACTAGCGACAATGAGCAGTTCTTC. Its protein is CASSPGTSDNEQFF.

Many counts were recorded for this clonotype. V gene TRBV7-8 combines with J gene TRBJ2-2; a possible D gene is TRBD2 (5 bases). Trimming pared 4 bases from V and 4 bases from J, leaving 13 bases between. Germline V gene lookup returns CDR1 SGHVS and CDR2 FQNEAQ. This CDR3 spans 15 amino acids. The CDR3 DNA sequence: TGTGCCAGCAGCTCCGGAGGTCGTGGCACCGGGGAGCTGTTTTTT. Translated: CASSSGGRGTGELFF.

This clonotype has ten or more counts. V is TRBV28 and J is TRBJ2-3; D is unresolved. Germline V lookup: CDR1 MDHEN, CDR2 SYDVKM. The CDR3 is 14 amino acids. The V end lost 7 bases, the J end lost 4 bases, and 15 bases lay between the germline ends. The DNA for the CDR3 is TGTGCCAGCATGACCGGACCCCGGCCAGATACGCAGTATTTT. Amino acids: CASMTGPRPDTQYF.

In the case of this clonotype: A far larger clone is a single base away, which makes a read error likely. The chain couples TRBV28 to TRBJ1-2; D possibly corresponds to TRBD1 (5 bases). Looked up from germline, CDR1 is MDHEN and CDR2 is SYDVKM. The CDR3 runs to 12 residues. Trimming pared 5 bases from V and 4 bases from J, leaving 8 bases between. The CDR3 loop reads CASSGGAYGYTF. The CDR3, as DNA: TGTGCCAGCAGTGGAGGGGCCTATGGCTACACCTTC.

This clonotype was seen many times. The CDR3 DNA is TGTGCCATCTCTGCCGAGCGCCATGGCTACACCTTC. Translated, it gives CAISAERHGYTF. This chain links TRBV10-3 with TRBJ1-2; D unclear. The CDR3 contains 12 residues. Germline CDR1 and CDR2: ENHRY and SYGVKD. V was cut by 8 bases and J by 6 bases, with 13 bases left in between.

Remarks on this clonotype: The DNA is omitted, as the CDR3 cannot be located on it reliably, and the CDR3 follows TCRdb's listing. CDR3 loop: CASSFKTGGLANTGELFFFFF. V gene TRBV7-9 combines with J gene TRBJ2-2; the listed D gene, TRBD1, was not tested against the DNA. Termini included, the CDR3 measures 21 amino acids. Germline assignment: CDR1 SEHNR and CDR2 FQNEAQ (reference sequence).